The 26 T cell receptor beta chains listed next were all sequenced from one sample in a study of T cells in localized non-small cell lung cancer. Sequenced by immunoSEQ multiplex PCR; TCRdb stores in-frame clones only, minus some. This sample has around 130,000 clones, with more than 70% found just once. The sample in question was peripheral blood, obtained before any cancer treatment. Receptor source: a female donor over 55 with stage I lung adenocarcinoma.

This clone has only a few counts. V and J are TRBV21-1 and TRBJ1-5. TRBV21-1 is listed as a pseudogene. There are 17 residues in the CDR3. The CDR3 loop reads CAVRGAGDSYSNQPQHF. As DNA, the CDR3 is TGTGCCGTTAGGGGGGCAGGGGATTCCTATAGCAATCAGCCCCAGCATTTT.

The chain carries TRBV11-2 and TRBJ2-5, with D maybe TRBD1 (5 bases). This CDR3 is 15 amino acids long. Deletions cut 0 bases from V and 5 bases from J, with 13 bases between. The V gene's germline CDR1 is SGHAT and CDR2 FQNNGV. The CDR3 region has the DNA TGTGCCAGCAGCTTAGAGGGGCCTAAGGGTGAGACCCAGTACTTC. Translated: CASSLEGPKGETQYF.

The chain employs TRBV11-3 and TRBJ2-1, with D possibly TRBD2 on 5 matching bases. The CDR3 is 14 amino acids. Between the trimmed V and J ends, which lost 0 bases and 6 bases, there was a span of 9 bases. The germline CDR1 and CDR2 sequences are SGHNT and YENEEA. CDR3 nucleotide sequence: TGTGCCAGCAGCTTAGATTTCAGCGGCAATGAGCAGTTCTTC. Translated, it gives CASSLDFSGNEQFF.

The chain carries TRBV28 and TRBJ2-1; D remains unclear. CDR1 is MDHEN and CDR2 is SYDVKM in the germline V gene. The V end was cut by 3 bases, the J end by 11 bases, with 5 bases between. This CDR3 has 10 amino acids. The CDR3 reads CASSFRQQFF. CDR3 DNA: TGTGCCAGCAGTTTCAGGCAGCAGTTCTTC.

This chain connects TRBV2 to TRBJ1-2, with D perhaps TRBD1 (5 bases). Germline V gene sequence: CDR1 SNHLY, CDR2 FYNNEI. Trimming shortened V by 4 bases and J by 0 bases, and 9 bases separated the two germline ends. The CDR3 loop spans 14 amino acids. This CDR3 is CASSVRGANYGYTF. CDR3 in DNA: TGTGCCAGCAGTGTTAGGGGAGCTAACTATGGCTACACCTTC.

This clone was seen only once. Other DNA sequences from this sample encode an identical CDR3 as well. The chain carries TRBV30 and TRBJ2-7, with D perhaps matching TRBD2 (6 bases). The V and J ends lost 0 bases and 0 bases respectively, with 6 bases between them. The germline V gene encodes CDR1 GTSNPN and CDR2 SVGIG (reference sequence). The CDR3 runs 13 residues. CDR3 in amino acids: CAWSVGSSYEQYF. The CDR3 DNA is TGTGCCTGGAGTGTCGGGAGCTCCTACGAGCAGTACTTC.

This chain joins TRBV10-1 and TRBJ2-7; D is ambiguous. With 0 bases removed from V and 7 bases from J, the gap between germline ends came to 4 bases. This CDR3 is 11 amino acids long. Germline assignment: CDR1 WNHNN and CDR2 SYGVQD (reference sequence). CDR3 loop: CASSESGEQYF. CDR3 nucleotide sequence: TGCGCCAGCAGTGAGTCGGGGGAGCAGTACTTC.

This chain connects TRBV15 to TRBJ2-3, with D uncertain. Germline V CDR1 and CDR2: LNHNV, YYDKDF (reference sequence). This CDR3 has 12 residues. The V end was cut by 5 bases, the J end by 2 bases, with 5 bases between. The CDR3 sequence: CATSQVTDTQYF. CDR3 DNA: TGTGCCACCAGCCAGGTCACAGATACGCAGTATTTT.

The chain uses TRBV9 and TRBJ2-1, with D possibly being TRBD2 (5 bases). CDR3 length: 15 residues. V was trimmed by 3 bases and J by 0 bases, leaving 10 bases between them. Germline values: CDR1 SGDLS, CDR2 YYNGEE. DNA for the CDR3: TGTGCCAGCAGCGGGGAGACCGGCTCCTACAATGAGCAGTTCTTC. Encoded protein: CASSGETGSYNEQFF.

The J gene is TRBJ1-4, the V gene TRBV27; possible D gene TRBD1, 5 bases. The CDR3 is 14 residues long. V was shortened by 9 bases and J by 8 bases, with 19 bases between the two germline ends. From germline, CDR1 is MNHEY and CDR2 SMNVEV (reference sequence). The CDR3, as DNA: TGTGCCAGTAAAAATGGGGGGGTGGACGAAAAACTGTTTTTT. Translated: CASKNGGVDEKLFF.

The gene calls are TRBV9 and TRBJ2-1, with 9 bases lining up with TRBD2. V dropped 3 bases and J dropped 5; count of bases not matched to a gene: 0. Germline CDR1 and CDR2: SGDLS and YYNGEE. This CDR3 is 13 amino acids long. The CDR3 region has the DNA TGTGCCAGCAGCGGGACTAGCGACAATGAGCAGTTCTTC. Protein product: CASSGTSDNEQFF.

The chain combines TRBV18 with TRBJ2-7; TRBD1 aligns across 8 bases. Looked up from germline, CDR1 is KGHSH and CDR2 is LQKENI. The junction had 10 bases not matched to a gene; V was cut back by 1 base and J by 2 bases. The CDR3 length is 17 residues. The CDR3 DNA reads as TGTGCCAGCTCACCACTCGGGCCTCGACAGGGGACCTACGAGCAGTACTTC. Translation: CASSPLGPRQGTYEQYF.

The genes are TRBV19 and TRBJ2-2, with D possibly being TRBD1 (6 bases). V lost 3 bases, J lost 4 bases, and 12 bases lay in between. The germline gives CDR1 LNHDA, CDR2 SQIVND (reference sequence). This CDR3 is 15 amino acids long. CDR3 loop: CASSIQGRGTGELFF. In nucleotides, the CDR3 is TGTGCCAGTAGTATTCAGGGGAGAGGCACCGGGGAGCTGTTTTTT.

Here the CDR3 reads CAISNHPENTEAFF. The CDR3 region has the DNA TGTGCCATCAGTAATCATCCCGAGAACACTGAAGCTTTCTTT. This chain uses TRBV10-3 with TRBJ1-1; no clear D. CDR3 length: 14 amino acids. The V and J ends lost 5 bases and 1 base respectively, with 11 bases between them. CDR1 and CDR2 from the germline V gene are ENHRY and SYGVKD.

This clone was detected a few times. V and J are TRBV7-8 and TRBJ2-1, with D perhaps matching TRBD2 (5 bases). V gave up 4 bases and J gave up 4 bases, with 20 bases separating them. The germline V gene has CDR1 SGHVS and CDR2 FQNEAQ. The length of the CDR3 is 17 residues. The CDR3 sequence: CASSSPSPLAGYNEQFF. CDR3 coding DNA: TGTGCCAGCAGCTCCCCCAGCCCCCTAGCTGGGTACAATGAGCAGTTCTTC.

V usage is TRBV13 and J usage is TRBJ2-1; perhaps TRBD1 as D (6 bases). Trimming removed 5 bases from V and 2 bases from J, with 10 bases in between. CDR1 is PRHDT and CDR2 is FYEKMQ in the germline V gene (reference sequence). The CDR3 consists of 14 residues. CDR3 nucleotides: TGTGCCAGCAGCCTCAGGGGTCCCTACAATGAGCAGTTCTTC. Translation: CASSLRGPYNEQFF.

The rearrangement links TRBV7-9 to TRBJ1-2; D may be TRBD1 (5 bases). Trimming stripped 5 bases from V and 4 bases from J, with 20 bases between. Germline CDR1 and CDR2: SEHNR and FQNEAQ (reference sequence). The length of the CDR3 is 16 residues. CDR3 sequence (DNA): TGTGCCAGCAGCCCCCCTGAGGGGCCAGCTACCTATGGCTACACCTTC. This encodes CASSPPEGPATYGYTF.

CDR3 loop: CASSPQTGSYNEQFF. CDR3 nucleotides: TGTGCCAGCAGCCCACAGACGGGGTCCTACAATGAGCAGTTCTTC. The gene calls are TRBV9 and TRBJ2-1; possibly TRBD2 for D (5 bases). The CDR3 totals 15 residues. Germline assignment: CDR1 SGDLS and CDR2 YYNGEE. V shed 4 bases and J shed 1 base, with 12 bases lying between them.

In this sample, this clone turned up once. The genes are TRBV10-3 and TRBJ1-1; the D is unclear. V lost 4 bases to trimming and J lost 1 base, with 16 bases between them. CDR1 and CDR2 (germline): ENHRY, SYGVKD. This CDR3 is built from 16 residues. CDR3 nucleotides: TGTGCCATCAGTGCCCTAGGCGGACGGCAGAACACTGAAGCTTTCTTT. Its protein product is CAISALGGRQNTEAFF.

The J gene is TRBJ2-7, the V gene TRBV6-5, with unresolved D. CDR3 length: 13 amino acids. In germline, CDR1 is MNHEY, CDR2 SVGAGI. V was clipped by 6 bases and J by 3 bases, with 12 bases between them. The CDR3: CASSPGRIYEQYF. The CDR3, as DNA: TGTGCCAGCAGCCCCGGACGGATCTACGAGCAGTACTTC.

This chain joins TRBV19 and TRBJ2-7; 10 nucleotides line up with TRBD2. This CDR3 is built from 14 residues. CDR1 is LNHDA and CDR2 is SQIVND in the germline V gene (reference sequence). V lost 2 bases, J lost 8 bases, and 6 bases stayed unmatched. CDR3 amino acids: CASSISSGRRKQYF. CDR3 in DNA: TGTGCCAGTAGTATATCTAGCGGGAGAAGGAAGCAGTACTTC.

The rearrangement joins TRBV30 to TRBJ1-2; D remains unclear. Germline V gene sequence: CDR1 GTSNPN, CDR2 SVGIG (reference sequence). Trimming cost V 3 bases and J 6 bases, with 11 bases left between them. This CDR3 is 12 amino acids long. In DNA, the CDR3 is TGTGCCTGGAGGCCTCGGGTAAATGGCTACACCTTC. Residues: CAWRPRVNGYTF.

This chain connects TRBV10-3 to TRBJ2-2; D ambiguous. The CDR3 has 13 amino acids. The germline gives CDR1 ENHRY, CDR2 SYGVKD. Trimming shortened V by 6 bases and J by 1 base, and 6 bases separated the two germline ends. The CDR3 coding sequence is TGTGCCATCAGCGAGCGGAACACCGGGGAGCTGTTTTTT. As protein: CAISERNTGELFF.

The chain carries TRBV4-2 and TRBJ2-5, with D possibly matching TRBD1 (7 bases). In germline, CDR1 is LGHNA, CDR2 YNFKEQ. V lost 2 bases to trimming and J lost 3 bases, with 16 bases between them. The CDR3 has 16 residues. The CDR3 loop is CASSQNGGQPKETQYF. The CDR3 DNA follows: TGTGCCAGCAGCCAAAACGGGGGACAGCCAAAAGAGACCCAGTACTTC.

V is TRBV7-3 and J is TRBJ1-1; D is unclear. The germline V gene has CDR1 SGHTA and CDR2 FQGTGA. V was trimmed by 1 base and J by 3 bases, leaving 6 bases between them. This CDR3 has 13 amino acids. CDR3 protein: CASSLNAYTEAFF. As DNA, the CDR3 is TGTGCCAGCAGCTTAAATGCCTACACTGAAGCTTTCTTT.

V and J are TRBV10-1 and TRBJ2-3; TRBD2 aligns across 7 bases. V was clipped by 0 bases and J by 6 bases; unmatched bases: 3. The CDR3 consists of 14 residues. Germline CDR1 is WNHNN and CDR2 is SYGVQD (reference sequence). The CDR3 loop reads CASSESGGDDTQYF. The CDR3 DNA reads TGCGCCAGCAGTGAGTCGGGAGGGGACGATACGCAGTATTTT.